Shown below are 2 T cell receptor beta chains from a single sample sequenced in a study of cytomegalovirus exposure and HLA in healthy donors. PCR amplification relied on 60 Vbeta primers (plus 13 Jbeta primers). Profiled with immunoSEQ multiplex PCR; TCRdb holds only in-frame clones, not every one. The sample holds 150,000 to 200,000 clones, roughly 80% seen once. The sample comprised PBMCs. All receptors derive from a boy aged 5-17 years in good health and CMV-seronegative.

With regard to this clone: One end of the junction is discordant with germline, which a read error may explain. The CDR3: CASSLISTSGRSF. The CDR3 DNA is TGTGCCAGCAGCTTGATCTCTACTAGCGGGAGGTCCTTC. The chain is built from TRBV5-6 and TRBJ2-7; the match to TRBD2 covers 12 bases. The CDR3 runs to 13 residues. CDR1 is SGHDT, CDR2 YYEEEE, per germline.

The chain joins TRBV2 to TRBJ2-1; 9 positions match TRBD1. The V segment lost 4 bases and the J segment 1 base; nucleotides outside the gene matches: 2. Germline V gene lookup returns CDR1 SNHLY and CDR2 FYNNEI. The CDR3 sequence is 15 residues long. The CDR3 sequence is CASSGDRASYNEQFF. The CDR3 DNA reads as TGTGCCAGCAGTGGGGACAGGGCTTCCTACAATGAGCAGTTCTTC. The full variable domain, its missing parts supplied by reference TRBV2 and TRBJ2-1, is EPEVTQTPSHQVTQMGQEVILRCVPISNHLYFYWYRQILGQKVEFLVSFYNNEISEKSEIFDDQFSVERPDGSNFTLKIRSTKLEDSAMYFCASSGDRASYNEQFFGPGTRLTVL.